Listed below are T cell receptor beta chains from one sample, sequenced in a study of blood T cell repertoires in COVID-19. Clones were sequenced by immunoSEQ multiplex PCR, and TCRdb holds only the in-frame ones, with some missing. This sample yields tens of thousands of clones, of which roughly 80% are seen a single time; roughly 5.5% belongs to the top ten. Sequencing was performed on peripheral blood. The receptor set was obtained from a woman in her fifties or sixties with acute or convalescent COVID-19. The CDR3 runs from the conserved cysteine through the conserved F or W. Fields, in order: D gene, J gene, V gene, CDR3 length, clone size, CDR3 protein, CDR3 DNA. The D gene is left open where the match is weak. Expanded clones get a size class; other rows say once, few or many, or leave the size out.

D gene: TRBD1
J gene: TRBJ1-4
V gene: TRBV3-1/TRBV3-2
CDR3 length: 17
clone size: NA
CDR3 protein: CASSPGGLTLTNEKLFF
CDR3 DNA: TGTGCCAGCAGCCCAGGGGGCCTAACGTTAACTAATGAAAAACTGTTTTTT

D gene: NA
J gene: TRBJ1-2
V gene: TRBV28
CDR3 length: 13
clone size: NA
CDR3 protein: CASRLQGGRGYTF
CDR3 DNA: TGTGCCAGCAGATTACAGGGAGGGCGTGGCTACACCTTC

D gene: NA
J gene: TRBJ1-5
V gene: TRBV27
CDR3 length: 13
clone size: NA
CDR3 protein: CASSNEGKQPQHF
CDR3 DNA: TGTGCCAGCAGTAATGAGGGTAAGCAGCCCCAGCATTTT

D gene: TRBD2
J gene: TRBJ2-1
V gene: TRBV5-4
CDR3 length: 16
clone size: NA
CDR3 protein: CASSFGSGLAGNEQFF
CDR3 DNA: TGTGCCAGCAGCTTCGGGAGTGGACTAGCGGGTAATGAGCAGTTCTTC

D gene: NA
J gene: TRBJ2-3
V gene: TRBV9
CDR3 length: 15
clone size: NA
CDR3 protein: CASSVTGFRQFTQYF
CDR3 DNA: TGTGCCAGCAGCGTAACCGGATTCCGACAGTTTACGCAGTATTTT

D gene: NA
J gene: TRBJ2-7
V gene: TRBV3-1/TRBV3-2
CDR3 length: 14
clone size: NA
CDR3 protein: CASSQGAGVYEQYF
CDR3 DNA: TGTGCCAGCAGCCAAGGAGCGGGTGTCTACGAGCAGTACTTC

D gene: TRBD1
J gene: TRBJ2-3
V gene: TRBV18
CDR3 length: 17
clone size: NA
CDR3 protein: CASSPGKTGSSTDTQYF
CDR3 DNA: TGTGCCAGCTCACCAGGGAAGACAGGGTCTAGCACAGATACGCAGTATTTT

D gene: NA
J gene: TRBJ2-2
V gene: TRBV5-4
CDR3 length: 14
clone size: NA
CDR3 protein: CASSPRTAAGELFF
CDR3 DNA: TGTGCCAGCAGCCCCAGGACAGCGGCCGGGGAGCTGTTTTTT

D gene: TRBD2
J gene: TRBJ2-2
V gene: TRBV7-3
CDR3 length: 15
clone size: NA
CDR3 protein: CASSWTSGGTGELFF
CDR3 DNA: TGTGCCAGCAGCTGGACTAGCGGGGGCACCGGGGAGCTGTTTTTT

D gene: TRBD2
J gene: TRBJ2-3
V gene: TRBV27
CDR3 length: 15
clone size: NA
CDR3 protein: CASSRTSLSTDTQYF
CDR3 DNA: TGTGCCAGCTCCCGGACTAGCTTAAGCACAGATACGCAGTATTTT

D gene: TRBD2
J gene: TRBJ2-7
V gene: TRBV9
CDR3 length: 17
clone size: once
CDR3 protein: CASSVEGSGSVSYEQYF
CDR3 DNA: TGTGCCAGCAGCGTAGAGGGCAGCGGGAGTGTCTCCTACGAGCAGTACTTC

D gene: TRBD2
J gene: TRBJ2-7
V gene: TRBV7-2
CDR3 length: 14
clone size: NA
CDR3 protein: CASSPSGPAGVLYF
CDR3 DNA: TGTGCCAGCAGCCCGTCGGGACCCGCGGGAGTTCTGTACTTC

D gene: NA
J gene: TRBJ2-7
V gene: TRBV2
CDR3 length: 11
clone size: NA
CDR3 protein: CASSRLYEQYF
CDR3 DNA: TGTGCCTCATCTAGGCTATACGAGCAGTACTTC

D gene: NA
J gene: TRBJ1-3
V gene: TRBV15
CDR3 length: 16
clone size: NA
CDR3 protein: CATSRDRVRSGNTIYF
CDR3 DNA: TGTGCCACCAGCAGAGACAGGGTCAGATCTGGAAACACCATATATTTT

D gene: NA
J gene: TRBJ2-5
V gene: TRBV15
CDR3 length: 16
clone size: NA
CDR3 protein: CATSRDRGSSRETQYF
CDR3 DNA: TGTGCCACCAGCAGAGATCGCGGCTCTAGCAGAGAGACCCAGTACTTC

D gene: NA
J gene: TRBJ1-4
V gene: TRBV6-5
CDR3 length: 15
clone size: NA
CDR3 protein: CASSYHRQTNEKLFF
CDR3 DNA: TGTGCCAGCAGTTACCATAGACAGACTAATGAAAAACTGTTTTTT

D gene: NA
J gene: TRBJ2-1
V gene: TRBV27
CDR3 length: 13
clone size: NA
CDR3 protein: CASSLGLLNEQFF
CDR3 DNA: TGTGCCAGCAGTTTAGGACTCCTTAATGAGCAGTTCTTC

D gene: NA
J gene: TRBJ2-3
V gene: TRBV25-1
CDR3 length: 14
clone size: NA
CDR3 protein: CASSVSQGTDTQYF
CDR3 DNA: TGTGCCAGCAGTGTATCACAGGGTACAGATACGCAGTATTTT

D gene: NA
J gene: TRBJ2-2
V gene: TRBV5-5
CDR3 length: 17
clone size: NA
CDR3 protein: CASSLGGHPSGTGELFF
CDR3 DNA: TGTGCCAGCAGCTTGGGAGGACACCCTTCCGGCACCGGGGAGCTGTTTTTT

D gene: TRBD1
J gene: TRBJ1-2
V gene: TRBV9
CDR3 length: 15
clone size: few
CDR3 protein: CASSVPGQGGNGYTF
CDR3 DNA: TGTGCCAGCAGCGTACCTGGACAGGGGGGGAATGGCTACACCTTC

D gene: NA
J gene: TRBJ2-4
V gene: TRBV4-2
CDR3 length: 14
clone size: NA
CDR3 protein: CASSQGEAKNIQYF
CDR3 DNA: TGTGCCAGCAGCCAGGGAGAAGCCAAAAACATTCAGTACTTC

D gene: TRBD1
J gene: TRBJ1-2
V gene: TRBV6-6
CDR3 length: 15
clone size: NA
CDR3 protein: CASNARTGTFYGYTF
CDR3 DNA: TGTGCCAGCAACGCCCGGACAGGGACTTTCTATGGCTACACCTTC

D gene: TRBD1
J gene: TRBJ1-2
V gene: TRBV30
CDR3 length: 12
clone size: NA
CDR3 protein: CACTTGSYGYTF
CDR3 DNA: TGTGCCTGTACGACAGGGTCATATGGCTACACCTTC

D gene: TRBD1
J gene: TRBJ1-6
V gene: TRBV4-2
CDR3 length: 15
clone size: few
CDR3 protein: CASSQDGAGGKPLHF
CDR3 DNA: TGTGCCAGCAGCCAAGATGGCGCAGGGGGTAAACCCCTCCACTTT

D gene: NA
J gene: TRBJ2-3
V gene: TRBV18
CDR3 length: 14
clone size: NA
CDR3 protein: CASSPPAGPDTQYF
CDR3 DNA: TGTGCCAGCTCACCACCGGCAGGGCCAGATACGCAGTATTTT

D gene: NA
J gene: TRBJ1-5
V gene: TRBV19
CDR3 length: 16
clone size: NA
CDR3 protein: CASSRTTGFGNQPQHF
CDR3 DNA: TGTGCCAGTAGTAGGACCACAGGGTTTGGCAATCAGCCCCAGCATTTT

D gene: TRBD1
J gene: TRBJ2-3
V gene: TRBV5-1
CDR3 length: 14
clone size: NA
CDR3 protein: CASSYGTAADTQYF
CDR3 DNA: TGCGCCAGCAGCTACGGGACAGCCGCAGATACGCAGTATTTT

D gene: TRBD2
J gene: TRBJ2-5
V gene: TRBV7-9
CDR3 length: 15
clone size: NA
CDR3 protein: CASSRASRGEETQYF
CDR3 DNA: TGTGCCAGCAGCCGGGCCAGCCGGGGGGAAGAGACCCAGTACTTC

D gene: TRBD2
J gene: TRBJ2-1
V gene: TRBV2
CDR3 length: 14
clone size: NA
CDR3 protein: CASRGLAAYNEQFF
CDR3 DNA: TGTGCCAGCAGAGGACTAGCGGCATACAATGAGCAGTTCTTC

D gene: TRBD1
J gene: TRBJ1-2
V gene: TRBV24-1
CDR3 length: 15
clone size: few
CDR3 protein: CATSGASRDSYGYTF
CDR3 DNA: TGTGCCACCAGTGGCGCTAGTCGGGACAGCTATGGCTACACCTTC

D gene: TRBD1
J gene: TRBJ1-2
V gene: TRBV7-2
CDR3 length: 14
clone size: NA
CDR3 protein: CASSSNSGTGGYTF
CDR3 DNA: TGTGCCAGCAGCTCTAATTCCGGGACAGGAGGCTACACCTTC

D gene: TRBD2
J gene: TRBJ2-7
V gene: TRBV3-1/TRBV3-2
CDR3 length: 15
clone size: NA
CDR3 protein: CASSPQTSGRNEQYF
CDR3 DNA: TGTGCCAGCAGCCCCCAGACTAGCGGGAGGAACGAGCAGTACTTC

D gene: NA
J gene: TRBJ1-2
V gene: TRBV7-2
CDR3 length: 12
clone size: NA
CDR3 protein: CASSLQGLGYTF
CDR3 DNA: TGTGCCAGCAGCTTGCAGGGCTTGGGCTACACCTTC

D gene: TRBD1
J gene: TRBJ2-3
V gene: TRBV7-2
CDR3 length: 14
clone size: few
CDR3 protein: CAMTPGQGLDTQYF
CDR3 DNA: TGTGCCATGACACCGGGACAGGGTTTAGATACGCAGTATTTT

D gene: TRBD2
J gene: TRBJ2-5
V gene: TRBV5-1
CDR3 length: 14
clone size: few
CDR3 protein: CASSGASGQETQYF
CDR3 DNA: TGCGCCAGCAGCGGAGCTAGCGGACAAGAGACCCAGTACTTC

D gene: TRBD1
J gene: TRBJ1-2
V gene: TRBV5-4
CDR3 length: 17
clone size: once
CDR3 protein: CASSLEGQGSFYYGYTF
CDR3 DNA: TGTGCCAGCAGCTTGGAGGGACAGGGGAGTTTTTACTATGGCTACACCTTC

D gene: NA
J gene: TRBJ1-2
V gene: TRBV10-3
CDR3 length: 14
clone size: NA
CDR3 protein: CAISERTGNYGYTF
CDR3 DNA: TGTGCCATCAGTGAGCGAACGGGAAACTATGGCTACACCTTC

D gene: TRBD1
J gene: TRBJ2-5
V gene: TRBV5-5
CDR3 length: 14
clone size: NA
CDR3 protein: CASGQTGVRETQYF
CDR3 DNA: TGTGCCAGCGGACAGACAGGGGTCAGAGAGACCCAGTACTTC

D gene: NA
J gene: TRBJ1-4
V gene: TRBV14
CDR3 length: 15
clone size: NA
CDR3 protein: CASSPVGTRHEKLFF
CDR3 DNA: TGTGCCAGCAGCCCCGTAGGGACAAGACATGAAAAACTGTTTTTT

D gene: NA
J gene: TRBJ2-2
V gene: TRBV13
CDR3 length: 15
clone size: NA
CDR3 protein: CASSPPNRETGELFF
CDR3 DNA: TGTGCCAGCAGCCCCCCAAACAGGGAAACCGGGGAGCTGTTTTTT

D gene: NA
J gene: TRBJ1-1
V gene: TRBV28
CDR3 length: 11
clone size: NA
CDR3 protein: CASSLGLEAFF
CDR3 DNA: TGTGCCAGCAGTTTAGGGCTTGAAGCTTTCTTT